A selection of T cell receptor beta chains follows, all from one sample in a study of CD8+ T cells in alopecia areata. Using immunoSEQ multiplex PCR, the repertoire was profiled, and TCRdb retains in-frame clones only, with some absent. The sample lists roughly 220,000 clones; around two fifths were seen once. Specimen: CD4+ T cells sorted from blood, collected at roughly week 30, from a patient treated with tofacitinib. All receptors come from a human donor with alopecia areata. The CDR3 runs from the conserved cysteine through the conserved F or W. The D gene is left open where the match is weak. Expanded clones get a size class; other rows say once, few or many, or leave the size out.

v_gene,abundance,d_gene,j_gene,CDR3aa,CDR3nt
TRBV5-1,once,.,TRBJ1-1,CASRQGRVNTEAFF,TGCGCCAGCCGCCAGGGCAGGGTGAACACTGAAGCTTTCTTT
TRBV30,.,TRBD1,TRBJ1-2,CAWSFGTGDYGYTF,TGTGCCTGGAGCTTTGGGACAGGGGACTATGGCTACACCTTC
TRBV30,few,.,TRBJ1-6,CACLFWREYNSPLHF,TGTGCCTGCCTATTTTGGAGGGAGTATAATTCACCCCTCCACTTT
TRBV7-9,few,.,TRBJ1-1,CASSSLFNTEVFF,TGTGCCAGCAGCTCCCTATTCAACACTGAAGTTTTCTTT
TRBV30,few,TRBD2,TRBJ2-1,CASRLAGGNEQFF,TGTGCCTCCCGACTAGCGGGAGGCAATGAGCAGTTCTTC
TRBV7-3,.,TRBD2,TRBJ2-3,CASSPGGDTQYF,TGTGCCAGCAGCCCCGGGGGGGATACGCAGTATTTT
TRBV29-1,.,.,TRBJ1-1,CSVSGLRGDTEAFF,TGCAGCGTATCCGGGCTCCGGGGGGACACTGAAGCTTTCTTT
TRBV11-2,.,.,TRBJ1-3,CASRAGTPKNTIYF,TGTGCCAGCAGGGCCGGGACCCCTAAAAACACCATATATTTT
TRBV2,.,TRBD2,TRBJ2-3,CASGTRSGTDTQYF,TGTGCCAGTGGGACTAGGAGCGGGACAGATACGCAGTATTTT
TRBV19,.,.,TRBJ2-1,CASSIEFGAASYNEQFF,TGTGCCAGTAGTATAGAATTTGGGGCAGCTTCCTACAATGAGCAGTTCTTC
TRBV28,few,TRBD1,TRBJ1-2,CASSYGQARQGGYTF,TGTGCCAGCAGTTACGGACAGGCCCGGCAGGGAGGCTACACCTTC
TRBV27,.,.,TRBJ1-2,CASSKIRTVAGGYTF,TGTGCCAGCAGCAAAATTAGGACAGTGGCGGGTGGCTACACCTTC
TRBV2,.,.,TRBJ1-6,CASGLSRESGSPLHF,TGTGCCAGCGGCCTATCTCGGGAGTCGGGGAGTCCCCTCCACTTT
TRBV7-2,.,.,TRBJ2-4,CASSLERYIQYF,TGTGCCAGCAGCCTCGAGAGATACATTCAGTACTTC
TRBV2,.,.,TRBJ1-2,CASSEPDDRRGYTF,TGTGCCAGCAGTGAACCGGACGACAGGCGCGGCTACACCTTC
TRBV5-4,few,TRBD2,TRBJ2-3,CASSNVAGSTDTQYF,TGTGCCAGCAGCAACGTAGCGGGAAGTACAGATACGCAGTATTTT
TRBV4-1,.,.,TRBJ2-6,CASSQGTQSSGANVLTF,TGCGCCAGCAGCCAAGGTACCCAGAGCTCTGGGGCCAACGTCCTGACTTTC
TRBV9,once,.,TRBJ1-1,CASSVEAGQSRTEAFF,TGTGCCAGCAGCGTAGAAGCGGGGCAATCGCGGACTGAAGCTTTCTTT
TRBV7-2,few,TRBD2,TRBJ2-7,CASSRGRAEYEQYF,TGTGCCAGCAGCCGCGGGAGGGCCGAATACGAGCAGTACTTC
TRBV30,.,.,TRBJ2-3,CAWSVGLEADTQYF,TGTGCCTGGAGTGTAGGGCTAGAAGCAGATACGCAGTATTTT
TRBV2,.,TRBD1,TRBJ1-4,CASSDRTGHNEKLFF,TGTGCCAGCAGTGACCGGACAGGCCATAATGAAAAACTGTTTTTT
TRBV5-1,few,TRBD2,TRBJ2-1,CASSHGQGATSGRVYNEQFF,TGCGCCAGCAGCCATGGACAGGGTGCGACTAGCGGGAGGGTATACAATGAGCAGTTCTTC